Sequencing of this T cell receptor beta chain was carried out in a study of control samples from healthy donors and cancer patients. V lost 4 bases to trimming and J lost 3 bases, with 14 bases between them. CDR3 length: 15 residues. Germline CDR1 is LGHDT and CDR2 is YNNKEL (reference sequence). The data were produced by immunoSEQ multiplex PCR, yet TCRdb's version contains in-frame clones alone and is incomplete. The repertoire holds about 130,000 clones, approximately 94% seen once, with 1.5% to 2% in the top ten. The sequence was obtained from a man aged 50 or older with head and neck cancer. The chain joins TRBV3-1 (or the pseudogene TRBV3-2) to TRBJ2-3, with D unresolved. Sequencing input: PBMCs. CDR3 loop: CASSRSTPGTDTQYF. CDR3 DNA sequence: TGTGCCAGCAGCCGATCCACTCCCGGGACAGATACGCAGTATTTT.